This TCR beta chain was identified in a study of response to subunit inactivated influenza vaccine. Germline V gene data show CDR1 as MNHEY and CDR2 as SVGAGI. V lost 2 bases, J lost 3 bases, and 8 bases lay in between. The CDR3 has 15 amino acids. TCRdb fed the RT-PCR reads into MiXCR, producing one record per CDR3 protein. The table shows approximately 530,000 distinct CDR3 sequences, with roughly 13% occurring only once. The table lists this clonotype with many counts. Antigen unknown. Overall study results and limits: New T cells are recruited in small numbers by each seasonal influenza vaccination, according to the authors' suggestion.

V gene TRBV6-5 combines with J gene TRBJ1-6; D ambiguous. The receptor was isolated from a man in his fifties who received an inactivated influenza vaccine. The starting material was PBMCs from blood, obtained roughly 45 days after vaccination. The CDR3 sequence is CASSYNGYYNSPLHF. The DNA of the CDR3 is TGTGCCAGCAGTTACAATGGGTACTATAATTCACCCCTCCACTTT.